This T cell receptor beta chain is drawn from a study of vaccination effects on CD4 cells after COVID-19. Study-level points and caveats: Late after vaccination, infection- and vaccine-induced clones showed marked clonal contraction.

This table comes from immunoSEQ multiplex PCR, and its TCRdb copy is limited to in-frame clones, with some not included. The data show tens of thousands of clones, with 65% to 85% seen just once and under 3% held by the top ten. The ViraFEST assay expanded antigen-specific CD4+ T cells with viral peptide pools before sequencing. Cells that had been cultured for less than 13 days were the source of isolated CD4+ T cells. Vaccinees lacked prior SARS-CoV-2 infection and tested negative for nucleocapsid antibodies. This CDR3 is 14 amino acids long. V was cut by 0 bases and J by 3 bases, with 7 bases left in between. Germline CDR1 and CDR2: WNHNN and SYGVQD (reference sequence). Comments on this clone: The antigen remains undetermined.

The V call is TRBV10-1, the J call TRBJ2-3; no reliable D call. The TCR comes from a human donor who received a COVID-19 vaccine. This specimen consisted of CD4+ T cells from PBMCs cultured with HCoV-NL63 spike peptides, obtained before COVID-19 vaccination. CDR3 sequence: CASSESGRTDTQYF. The CDR3 DNA is TGCGCCAGCAGTGAGTCGGGCAGGACAGATACGCAGTATTTT.